Below are 9 T cell receptor beta chains sequenced from a single sample in a study of T-cell memory formation after mild COVID-19. One entry per CDR3 protein, called by TCRdb with MiXCR from the 5' RACE reads. The repertoire holds fewer than 250,000 distinct CDR3 sequences, with 27% as singletons. The sample consisted of PBMCs or a T cell subset sorted from them (not recorded which). These TCRs come from an adult woman who had mild COVID-19 (a few samples of this study predate the infection). Cell type and time point are not known.

This clonotype showed up just a few times. V is TRBV9 and J is TRBJ2-1; D is undetermined. Trimming stripped 0 bases from V and 4 bases from J, with 11 bases between. The CDR3 runs 15 residues. CDR1 and CDR2 (germline): SGDLS, YYNGEE. The CDR3 here is CASSVGSVIYNEQFF. The CDR3 nucleotides read TGTGCCAGCAGCGTAGGCTCGGTGATTTACAATGAGCAGTTCTTC.

This clonotype has a handful of counts. The chain combines TRBV7-8 with TRBJ1-2; D is ambiguous. This CDR3 is built from 13 residues. CDR1 is SGHVS and CDR2 is FQNEAQ in the germline V gene. V shed 1 base and J shed 8 bases, with 11 bases lying between them. CDR3 sequence reads: CASSLVEGRGYTF. In DNA, the CDR3 is TGTGCCAGCAGCTTAGTAGAAGGACGGGGCTACACCTTC.

About this clonotype itself: At one end, the junction sequence differs from germline, possibly due to a read error. The chain carries TRBV6-2 or TRBV6-3 and TRBJ2-7; D is ambiguous. Germline V gene lookup returns CDR1 MNHEY and CDR2 SVGEGT. This CDR3 spans 14 amino acids. CDR3 residues: CASSYGSSAYGQYF. The CDR3 coding sequence is TGTGCCAGCAGTTACGGCTCGTCAGCCTACGGGCAGTACTTC.

This chain connects TRBV24-1 to TRBJ1-1, with a possible D match to TRBD1 (5 bases). V was trimmed by 10 bases and J by 1 base, leaving 15 bases between them. This CDR3 has 14 amino acids. Germline CDR1 KGHDR, CDR2 SFDVKD. CDR3 amino acids: CATGDERENTEAFF. In nucleotides, the CDR3 is TGTGCCACAGGGGATGAAAGGGAGAACACTGAAGCTTTCTTT.

This chain links TRBV5-1 with TRBJ1-2; D unresolved. The V gene's germline CDR1 is SGHRS and CDR2 YFSETQ. The CDR3 extends over 14 amino acids. V was clipped by 0 bases and J by 4 bases, with 10 bases between them. CDR3 in DNA: TGCGCCAGCAGCTTGGCCGTCTCTGCCTATGGCTACACCTTC. This translates into CASSLAVSAYGYTF.

This clonotype has only a few counts. The chain is built from TRBV12-3 or TRBV12-4 and TRBJ2-4; 10 bases are a match to TRBD1. CDR3 length: 17 amino acids. V trimming: 7 bases; J trimming: 0 bases; junction bases outside the gene matches: 9. The CDR3 DNA reads TGTGCCAGCACGGGGACAGGGGAAAGTCTAGCCAAAAACATTCAGTACTTC. Protein: CASTGTGESLAKNIQYF.

This chain joins TRBV7-2 and TRBJ2-1, with a possible D match to TRBD2 (6 bases). The V end was cut by 0 bases, the J end by 2 bases, with 11 bases between. There are 16 residues in the CDR3. Looked up from germline, CDR1 is SGHTA and CDR2 is FQGNSA. This CDR3 reads CASSLARGGTYNEQFF. CDR3 nucleotide sequence: TGTGCCAGCAGCTTAGCCCGCGGCGGGACCTACAATGAGCAGTTCTTC. Full variable domain (missing parts from reference TRBV7-2 and TRBJ2-1): GAGVSQSPSNKVTEKGKDVELRCDPISGHTALYWYRQSLGQGLEFLIYFQGNSAPDKSGLPSDRFSAERTGGSVSTLTIQRTQQEDSAVYLCASSLARGGTYNEQFFGPGTRLTVL.

J is TRBJ2-3 and V is TRBV7-9; D unresolved. CDR1 is SEHNR and CDR2 is FQNEAQ in the germline V gene (reference sequence). The CDR3 length is 14 residues. Trimming took 5 bases from V and 7 from J, leaving 16 bases between them. The CDR3 coding sequence is TGTGCCAGCAGCAGAGACGGCCCCAGGTATACGCAGTATTTT. Translating it yields CASSRDGPRYTQYF.

The chain uses TRBV5-1 and TRBJ2-5, with D perhaps matching TRBD2 (6 bases). V was pared by 7 bases and J by 1 base, with 17 bases between. CDR3 length: 15 residues. Germline V gene sequence: CDR1 SGHRS, CDR2 YFSETQ. In DNA form, the CDR3 reads TGCGCCAGCGGAAACGAGGGACTTTTCCAAGAGACCCAGTACTTC. Residues: CASGNEGLFQETQYF.